This TCR beta chain came from a study of T cells after yellow fever vaccination. About the study: Researchers used SMART-Seq v4 Ultra Low Input to prepare fractions that had low cell numbers. Study results and limitations: Clonotypes appearing in both CD4 and CD8 compartments existed, and their share was small.

This clonotype was detected a few times. Its antigen is not identified. TCRdb reprocessed the 5' RACE reads via MiXCR and lists one record per CDR3 protein. The sample shows about 630,000 distinct CDR3 sequences, roughly an eighth of them seen only once. The V gene's germline CDR1 is SGHDN and CDR2 FVKESK. CDR3 length: 16 amino acids. With 4 bases removed from V and 1 base from J, the gap between germline ends came to 14 bases. The sample was PBMCs, taken on the day of the yellow fever booster vaccination. The clonotype comes from a man aged 30 to 45 who received the YFV17D yellow fever vaccine. The chain links TRBV14 to TRBJ2-1; a weak D match, TRBD2 (6 bases). CDR3 protein: CASSLSGVVSYNEQFF. The CDR3 region has the DNA TGTGCCAGCAGCCTTTCGGGAGTGGTGTCCTACAATGAGCAGTTCTTC.